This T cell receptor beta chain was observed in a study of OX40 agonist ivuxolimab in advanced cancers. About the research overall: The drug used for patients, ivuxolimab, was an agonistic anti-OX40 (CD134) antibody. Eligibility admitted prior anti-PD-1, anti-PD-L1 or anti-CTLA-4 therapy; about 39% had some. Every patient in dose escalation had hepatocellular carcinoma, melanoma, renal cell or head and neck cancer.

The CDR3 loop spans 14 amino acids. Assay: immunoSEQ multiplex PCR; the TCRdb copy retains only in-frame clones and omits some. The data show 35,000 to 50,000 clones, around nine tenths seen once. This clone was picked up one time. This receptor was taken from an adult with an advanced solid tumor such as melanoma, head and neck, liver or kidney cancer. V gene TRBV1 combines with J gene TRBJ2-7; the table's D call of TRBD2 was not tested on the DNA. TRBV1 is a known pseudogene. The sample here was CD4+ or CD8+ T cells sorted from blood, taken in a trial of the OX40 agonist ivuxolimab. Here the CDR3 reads CTSRTRGGRYEQYF. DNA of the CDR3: TGCACCAGCAGGACGCGGGGGGGCCGCTACGAGCAGTACTTC.